Shown below are 32 T cell receptor beta chains from a single sample sequenced in a study of blood T cells in healthy people across ages. Combining a sample-barcoded 5' primer with a J-beta primer mix, a second PCR ran for 7 to 11 cycles. One entry per CDR3 protein, called by TCRdb with MiXCR from the 5' RACE reads. The table includes 650,000 to 700,000 distinct CDR3 sequences, 32% detected once. The sample consisted of blood. The receptors come from a woman over 75 in good health.

This clonotype was counted a few times. The genes are TRBV6-2 or TRBV6-3 and TRBJ1-5; 7 nucleotides agree with TRBD1. Germline V gene data show CDR1 as MNHEY and CDR2 as SVGEGT. The CDR3 length is 14 residues. V shed 6 bases, J shed 4 bases, and the junction held 6 bases outside the gene matches. In DNA form, the CDR3 reads TGTGCCAGCAGCTTCAGGGGGTATAATCAGCCCCAGCATTTT. It is translated as CASSFRGYNQPQHF.

The chain joins TRBV28 to TRBJ2-4; 7 nucleotides agree with TRBD1. The assigned J gene may be wrong: the sequence end matches TRBJ2-7 better. This CDR3 spans 14 amino acids. Per the germline V gene, CDR1 is MDHEN and CDR2 is SYDVKM. CDR3 nucleotide sequence: TGTGCCAGCAGTTCAGGGGGTCTCCTCTACGAGCAGTACTTC. Amino acid sequence: CASSSGGLLYEQYF.

This clonotype was detected ten times or more. The rearrangement uses TRBV5-1 and TRBJ2-1; D perhaps matches TRBD1 (6 bases). This CDR3 contains 17 residues. Germline V gene sequence: CDR1 SGHRS, CDR2 YFSETQ. The V and J ends lost 3 bases and 4 bases respectively, with 20 bases between them. This CDR3 reads CASSSRGDPRGYNEQFF. The CDR3 region has the DNA TGCGCCAGCAGCTCCCGTGGGGACCCTAGGGGGTACAATGAGCAGTTCTTC.

This clonotype was detected many times. This rearrangement joins TRBV29-1 to TRBJ1-4, with 9 bases that match TRBD1. The V and J ends lost 6 bases and 6 bases, in that order; junction bases with no gene match: 8. The CDR3 loop spans 14 amino acids. CDR1 is SQVTM, CDR2 ANQGSEA, per germline. As DNA, the CDR3 is TGCAGCGTGGGACTGGACAGGGGACATGAAAAACTGTTTTTT. Amino acid sequence: CSVGLDRGHEKLFF.

Ten or more counts support this clonotype. The rearrangement joins TRBV7-9 to TRBJ2-1; 9 bases fit TRBD2. Germline trimming cut 7 bases from V and 4 bases from J; bases unmatched to any gene: 5. The CDR3 runs 14 residues. Germline V gene lookup returns CDR1 SEHNR and CDR2 FQNEAQ (reference sequence). CDR3 amino acids: CASTMAGGYNEQFF. In DNA form, the CDR3 reads TGTGCCAGCACCATGGCGGGGGGGTACAATGAGCAGTTCTTC.

This clonotype has ten or more counts. The V call is TRBV28, the J call TRBJ2-6; D is unresolved. V lost 3 bases, J lost 4 bases, and 7 bases lay in between. There are 14 residues in the CDR3. Germline V gene sequence: CDR1 MDHEN, CDR2 SYDVKM. The CDR3 spells CASSFWAGANVLTF. The CDR3 DNA sequence: TGTGCCAGCAGTTTCTGGGCCGGGGCCAACGTCCTGACTTTC.

The V and J genes are TRBV19 and TRBJ2-7, with 9 nucleotides matching TRBD2. Per germline, CDR1 LNHDA and CDR2 SQIVND (reference sequence). The junction had 8 bases not matched to a gene; V was cut back by 5 bases and J by 3 bases. CDR3 length: 15 amino acids. This CDR3 is CASSFGAGGHYEQYF. The CDR3, as DNA: TGTGCCAGTAGTTTCGGAGCGGGAGGCCACTACGAGCAGTACTTC.

This clonotype was recorded at least ten times. The V call is TRBV6-6, the J call TRBJ2-1, with TRBD2 matching over 9 bases. Germline CDR1 and CDR2: MNHNY and SVGAGI (reference sequence). The J segment lost 4 bases and the V segment lost 10 bases, leaving 8 bases of the junction unmatched. CDR3 size: 14 residues. The CDR3 sequence is CAIQAGGNYNEQFF. The DNA for the CDR3 is TGTGCCATTCAAGCGGGGGGAAATTACAATGAGCAGTTCTTC.

This clonotype was recorded many times. The rearrangement joins TRBV6-2 or TRBV6-3 to TRBJ1-2; TRBD1 might be the D (5 bases). V was pared by 7 bases and J by 0 bases, with 18 bases between. This CDR3 is 16 amino acids long. CDR1 is MNHEY, CDR2 SVGEGT, per germline. Here the CDR3 DNA reads TGTGCCAGCAATACAGCGCCCAGGGACCCTAACTATGGCTACACCTTC. Its translation: CASNTAPRDPNYGYTF.

For this clonotype: One base away lies a much larger clone, so this may be a sequencing read error. The chain combines TRBV27 with TRBJ2-5, with D possibly matching TRBD1 (6 bases). The end of the DNA is better explained by TRBJ2-7, so the J call may be wrong. Germline V gene sequence: CDR1 MNHEY, CDR2 SMNVEV (reference sequence). There are 13 residues in the CDR3. CDR3 in amino acids: CASRFGQLYEQYF. In DNA form, the CDR3 reads TGTGCCAGCAGGTTTGGACAGCTTTACGAGCAGTACTTC.

This clonotype was counted ten times or more. The chain links TRBV3-1 to TRBJ1-5, with D perhaps matching TRBD1 (5 bases). Germline lookup yields CDR1 LGHDT and CDR2 YNNKEL (reference sequence). The CDR3 is 14 amino acids. The V gene lost 1 base and the J gene lost 6 bases, with 10 bases spanning the gap. CDR3 sequence reads: CASSQGRGRQPQHF. CDR3 DNA: TGTGCCAGCAGCCAAGGAAGGGGACGTCAGCCCCAGCATTTT.

At least ten counts were recorded for this clonotype. This chain joins TRBV20-1 and TRBJ1-2, with 11 nucleotides matching TRBD1. J gave up 0 bases and V 0 bases, and 9 bases lay outside the gene matches. From germline, CDR1 is DFQATT and CDR2 SNEGSKA (reference sequence). The CDR3 has 18 amino acids. CDR3 residues: CSARDGGTGGLANYGYTF. CDR3 coding DNA: TGCAGTGCTAGAGATGGGGGGACAGGGGGACTAGCTAACTATGGCTACACCTTC.

In DNA form, the CDR3 reads TGCAGCGTTCTCGCAGGGGGCCAACAAGAGGCCCAGTACTTC. Its protein is CSVLAGGQQEAQYF. This chain connects TRBV29-1 to TRBJ2-7, with TRBD1 matching 8 bases. Germline loops: CDR1 SQVTM, CDR2 ANQGSEA. This CDR3 comprises 14 residues. V was pared by 5 bases and J by 10 bases, with 16 bases of the junction left unmatched.

This clonotype was observed a few times. J is TRBJ1-4 and V is TRBV20-1, with 7 positions matching TRBD1. This CDR3 is built from 13 residues. V shed 6 bases and J 10 bases; nucleotides not matched to a gene: 11. Per the germline V gene, CDR1 is DFQATT and CDR2 is SNEGSKA (reference sequence). This CDR3 reads CSAFIQGLGKLFF. CDR3 bases: TGCAGTGCCTTCATACAGGGGCTCGGAAAACTGTTTTTT.

By sample fraction, this clonotype is medium-sized. The chain uses TRBV15 and TRBJ2-1; no firm D call. The V and J ends lost 0 bases and 9 bases respectively, with 6 bases between them. From germline, CDR1 is LNHNV and CDR2 YYDKDF (reference sequence). The CDR3 consists of 12 residues. CDR3 DNA: TGTGCCACCAGCAGAGATTGGGGTGAGCAGTTCTTC. Protein product: CATSRDWGEQFF. Full variable domain (missing parts from reference TRBV15 and TRBJ2-1): DAMVIQNPRYQVTQFGKPVTLSCSQTLNHNVMYWYQQKSSQAPKLLFHYYDKDFNNEADTPDNFQSRRPNTSFCFLDIRSPGLGDTAMYLCATSRDWGEQFFGPGTRLTVL.

The chain links TRBV6-6 to TRBJ2-5, with 7 bases fitting TRBD2. V lost 6 bases and J lost 10; bases outside the gene matches: 14. CDR3 length equals 14 residues. Germline V gives CDR1 MNHNY, CDR2 SVGAGI (reference sequence). The CDR3 nucleotides are TGTGCCAGCAGCAGGACTAGATCGGAGACAAACCAGTACTTC. It encodes CASSRTRSETNQYF.

This clonotype was picked up many times. Here the CDR3 DNA reads TGTGCCAGCAGCTTGACAGGGAACAATGAGCAGTTCTTC. It specifies CASSLTGNNEQFF. The chain links TRBV7-2 to TRBJ2-1; 7 bases are a match to TRBD1. This CDR3 comprises 13 residues. J was trimmed by 5 bases and V by 3 bases; bases with no gene match: 1. The germline gives CDR1 SGHTA, CDR2 FQGNSA.

This clonotype showed up many times. The chain carries TRBV20-1 and TRBJ2-7; no firm D call. CDR1 and CDR2 from the germline V gene are DFQATT and SNEGSKA (reference sequence). V gave up 1 base and J gave up 2 bases, with 6 bases separating them. The CDR3 extends over 12 amino acids. The CDR3 bases are TGCAGTGCTAGAGGGTCGGCCTACGAGCAGTACTTC. This codes for CSARGSAYEQYF.

The chain carries TRBV24-1 and TRBJ2-2, with 9 bases fitting TRBD1. CDR3 length equals 15 residues. The J segment lost 4 bases and the V segment lost 5 bases, leaving 4 bases of the junction unmatched. The germline V gene has CDR1 KGHDR and CDR2 SFDVKD. CDR3 DNA sequence: TGTGCCACCAGTGGTCCGGGACAGGGCACCGGGGAGCTGTTTTTT. Its protein product is CATSGPGQGTGELFF.

The gene calls are TRBV7-7 and TRBJ2-7, with TRBD1 as a possible D gene (5 bases). V lost 1 base to trimming and J lost 2 bases, with 15 bases between them. Germline CDR1 is SSHAT and CDR2 is FNYEAQ (reference sequence). The CDR3 consists of 16 residues. CDR3 DNA sequence: TGTGCCAGCAGCTTAGTTGCATCTCAGGGTACCTACGAGCAGTACTTC. Translated, it gives CASSLVASQGTYEQYF. Full variable domain (outside the CDR3, taken from reference TRBV7-7 and TRBJ2-7): GAGVSQSPRYKVTKRGQDVTLRCDPISSHATLYWYQQALGQGPEFLTYFNYEAQPDKSGLPSDRFSAERPEGSISTLTIQRTEQRDSAMYRCASSLVASQGTYEQYFGPGTRLTVT.

The chain couples TRBV20-1 to TRBJ2-1, with 8 nucleotides matching TRBD2. The CDR3 has 13 amino acids. V trimming: 5 bases; J trimming: 6 bases; junction bases outside the gene matches: 6. Germline V gives CDR1 DFQATT, CDR2 SNEGSKA (reference sequence). CDR3 bases: TGCAGTGCTTCCGCGGGAGGTGGCAATGAGCAGTTCTTC. This codes for CSASAGGGNEQFF.

V is TRBV5-1 and J is TRBJ2-5, with 8 bases fitting TRBD1. J lost 5 bases, V lost 3 bases, and 6 bases had no gene match. CDR1 and CDR2 from the germline V gene are SGHRS and YFSETQ. The CDR3 loop spans 14 amino acids. The CDR3 spells CASSSSTGGETQYF. The CDR3 bases are TGCGCCAGCAGCTCGTCTACAGGGGGGGAGACCCAGTACTTC.

This chain links TRBV6-1 with TRBJ1-1; 8 bases agree with TRBD1. Trimming took 2 bases from V and 5 from J; bases not matched to a gene: 16. The germline gives CDR1 MNHNS, CDR2 SASEGT. The CDR3 spans 18 residues. The CDR3 spells CASSESLFLTGAITEAFF. The CDR3 DNA follows: TGTGCCAGCAGTGAATCCCTCTTTTTGACAGGGGCGATAACTGAAGCTTTCTTT.

This clonotype was detected ten times or more. The chain links TRBV9 to TRBJ2-7; 13 bases fit TRBD2. This CDR3 contains 19 residues. V trimming: 4 bases; J trimming: 0 bases; junction bases outside the gene matches: 13. Germline CDR1 reads SGDLS; CDR2 reads YYNGEE. The chain's CDR3 is CASSTSGGLAGTLSYEQYF. The CDR3 DNA is TGTGCCAGCAGCACCTCCGGGGGACTAGCGGGGACTCTCTCCTACGAGCAGTACTTC.

The chain carries TRBV5-6 and TRBJ1-1, with D maybe TRBD1 (6 bases). V was pared by 2 bases and J by 5 bases, with 19 bases between. The CDR3 is 16 residues long. Germline V gives CDR1 SGHDT, CDR2 YYEEEE. This CDR3 is CASSFAGAAPGTEAFF. Here the CDR3 DNA reads TGTGCCAGCAGCTTCGCAGGGGCCGCTCCTGGGACTGAAGCTTTCTTT.

This clonotype appeared many times. The V gene is TRBV15, the J gene TRBJ2-5, with D perhaps TRBD1 (6 bases). This CDR3 has 16 residues. V was pared by 4 bases and J by 2 bases, with 17 bases between. Germline CDR1 and CDR2: LNHNV and YYDKDF (reference sequence). The CDR3 coding sequence is TGTGCCACCAGCATAGCCGGGACACACATTCAAGAGACCCAGTACTTC. Residues: CATSIAGTHIQETQYF.

This clonotype was seen at least ten times. The chain is built from TRBV7-2 and TRBJ2-3; 8 positions match TRBD2. After removal of 5 bases from V and 2 bases from J, the junction contained 12 bases not matched to a gene. The CDR3 runs 17 residues. CDR1 is SGHTA, CDR2 FQGNSA, per germline. In DNA, the CDR3 is TGTGCCAGCAGCCAAGGCCGGGGGGGGGGCTTCACAGATACGCAGTATTTT. It specifies CASSQGRGGGFTDTQYF. The variable domain in full, with the rest retrieved from reference TRBV7-2 and TRBJ2-3, is GAGVSQSPSNKVTEKGKDVELRCDPISGHTALYWYRQSLGQGLEFLIYFQGNSAPDKSGLPSDRFSAERTGGSVSTLTIQRTQQEDSAVYLCASSQGRGGGFTDTQYFGPGTRLTVL.

The chain couples TRBV7-2 to TRBJ1-1; D is perhaps TRBD1 (5 bases). This CDR3 has 14 amino acids. CDR1 is SGHTA, CDR2 FQGNSA, per germline. Trimming removed 3 bases from V and 5 bases from J, with 13 bases in between. The chain's CDR3 is CASSFSGADTEAFF. The CDR3 DNA sequence: TGTGCCAGCAGCTTTTCCGGGGCAGATACTGAAGCTTTCTTT.

This clonotype was seen repeatedly, ten times or more. This chain uses TRBV20-1 with TRBJ2-3; a possible D gene is TRBD1 (6 bases). V lost 1 base to trimming and J lost 0 bases, with 17 bases between them. Germline CDR1 and CDR2: DFQATT and SNEGSKA (reference sequence). This CDR3 is 17 amino acids long. CDR3 DNA sequence: TGCAGTGCTAGAGTCCAACCGGGACAAACTAGCACAGATACGCAGTATTTT. This codes for CSARVQPGQTSTDTQYF.

V is TRBV29-1 and J is TRBJ2-4, with D tentatively TRBD2 (6 bases). Germline values: CDR1 SQVTM, CDR2 ANQGSEA. V was shortened by 5 bases and J by 13 bases, with 18 bases between the two germline ends. CDR3 length: 12 amino acids. DNA for the CDR3: TGCAGCGTTCTTTTGGGGCGCGGGGAGCAGTACTTC. Amino acid sequence: CSVLLGRGEQYF.

The sample holds many counts of this clonotype. This chain uses TRBV4-1 with TRBJ1-4, with D tentatively TRBD1 (6 bases). The CDR3 is 14 residues long. Germline V lookup: CDR1 MGHRA, CDR2 YSYEKL. Trimming took 2 bases from V and 6 from J, leaving 10 bases between them. CDR3 residues: CASSQQDRDEKLFF. The CDR3 bases are TGCGCCAGCAGCCAACAGGACAGAGATGAAAAACTGTTTTTT.

This clonotype was detected a few times. V gene TRBV28 combines with J gene TRBJ1-5; D is uncertain. V was trimmed by 3 bases and J by 0 bases, leaving 9 bases between them. This CDR3 contains 15 residues. CDR1 is MDHEN, CDR2 SYDVKM, per germline. The chain's CDR3 is CASSFVGNSNQPQHF. The CDR3 DNA follows: TGTGCCAGCAGTTTCGTAGGGAATAGCAATCAGCCCCAGCATTTT.